This TCR beta chain was recorded in a study of neurological immune-mediated disorders. Whole-study results and caveats: No CDR3 amino acid sequences recurred among expanded clones across subjects, suggesting private repertoires in all groups.

This clonotype was observed many times. Its antigen is not identified. cDNA was made by 5'RACE with 10-nucleotide random UMIs. TCRdb used MiXCR to reprocess the 5' RACE reads, holding one entry per CDR3 protein. The profile shows 45,000 to 50,000 distinct CDR3 sequences, over 20% of them singletons. The study drew its healthy controls from blood bank volunteers in Maryland, USA. The CDR3 consists of 15 residues. Germline V lookup: CDR1 SSHAT, CDR2 FNYEAQ (reference sequence). Trimming cost V 5 bases and J 6 bases; bases outside gene matches: 10. This TCR derives from a woman aged 70-85 years in good health. The material sequenced was PBMCs. The chain recombines TRBV7-7 with TRBJ1-5, with TRBD1 identical over 7 bases. The CDR3 DNA reads TGTGCCAGCAGCCAAAGAAGACAGGGCGGTCAGCCCCAGCATTTT. Translating gives CASSQRRQGGQPQHF.